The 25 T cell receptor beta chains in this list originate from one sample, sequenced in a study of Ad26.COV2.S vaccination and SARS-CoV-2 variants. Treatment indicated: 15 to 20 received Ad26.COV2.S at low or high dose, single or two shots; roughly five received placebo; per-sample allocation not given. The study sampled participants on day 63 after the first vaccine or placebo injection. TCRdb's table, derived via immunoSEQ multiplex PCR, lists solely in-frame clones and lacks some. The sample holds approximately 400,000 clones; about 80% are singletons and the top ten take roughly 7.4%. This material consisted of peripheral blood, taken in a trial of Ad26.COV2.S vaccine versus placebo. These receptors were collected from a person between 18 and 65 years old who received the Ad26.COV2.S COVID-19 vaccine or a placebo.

In nucleotides, the CDR3 is TGTGCCAGCAGTCGTTACAGGGGCTGGGAGCAGTTCTTC. It codes for CASSRYRGWEQFF. The chain has TRBV7-9 and TRBJ2-1; 7 nucleotides agree with TRBD1. The CDR3 has 13 amino acids. Unmatched junction bases numbered 9, after V lost 6 bases and J lost 10 bases. Germline V lookup: CDR1 SEHNR, CDR2 FQNEAQ (reference sequence).

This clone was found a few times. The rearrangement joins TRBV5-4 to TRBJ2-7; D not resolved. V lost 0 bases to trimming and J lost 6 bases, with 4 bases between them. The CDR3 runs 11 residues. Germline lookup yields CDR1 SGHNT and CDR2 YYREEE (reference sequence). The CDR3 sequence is CASSLGPEQYF. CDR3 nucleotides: TGTGCCAGCAGCTTGGGCCCCGAGCAGTACTTC.

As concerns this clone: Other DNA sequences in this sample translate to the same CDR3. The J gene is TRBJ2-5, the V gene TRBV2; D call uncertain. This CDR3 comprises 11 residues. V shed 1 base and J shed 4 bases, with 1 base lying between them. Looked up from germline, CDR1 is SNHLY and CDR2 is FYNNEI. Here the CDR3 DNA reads TGTGCCAGCAGTGAAGGAGAGACCCAGTACTTC. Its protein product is CASSEGETQYF.

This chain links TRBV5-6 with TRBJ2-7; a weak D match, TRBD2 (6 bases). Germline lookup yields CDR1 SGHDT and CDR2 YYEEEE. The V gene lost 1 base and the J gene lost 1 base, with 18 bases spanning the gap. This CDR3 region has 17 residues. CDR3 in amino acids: CASSLRRLGTGSYEQYF. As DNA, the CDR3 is TGTGCCAGCAGCTTGAGACGTCTCGGGACTGGTTCCTACGAGCAGTACTTC.

The CDR3 nucleotides are TGTGCCAGCAGCCAATCGAGTCCAACTCAGCCCCAGCATTTT. This codes for CASSQSSPTQPQHF. This chain links TRBV4-2 with TRBJ1-5; D gene uncertain. Trimming removed 2 bases from V and 6 bases from J, with 11 bases in between. This CDR3 has 14 amino acids. Germline V gives CDR1 LGHNA, CDR2 YNFKEQ.

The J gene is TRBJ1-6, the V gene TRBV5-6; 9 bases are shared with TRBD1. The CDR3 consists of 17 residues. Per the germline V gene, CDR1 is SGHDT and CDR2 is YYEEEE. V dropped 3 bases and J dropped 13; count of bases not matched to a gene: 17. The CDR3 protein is CASSSLFPRDRVSPLHF. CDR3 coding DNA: TGTGCCAGCAGCTCACTATTCCCCCGGGACAGGGTATCCCCCCTCCACTTT.

CDR3 amino acids: CASSAAGTGIYGYTF. CDR3 bases: TGTGCCAGCAGTGCTGCCGGGACAGGGATCTATGGCTACACCTTC. The rearrangement joins TRBV6-4 to TRBJ1-2; TRBD1 matches 9 bases. The CDR3 is made up of 15 amino acids. Germline V CDR1 and CDR2: MRHNA, SNTAGT. V shed 4 bases and J 4 bases; nucleotides not matched to a gene: 7.

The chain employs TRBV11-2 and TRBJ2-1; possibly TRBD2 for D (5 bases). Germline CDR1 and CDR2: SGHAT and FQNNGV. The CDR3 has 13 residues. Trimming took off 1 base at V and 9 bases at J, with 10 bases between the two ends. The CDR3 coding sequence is TGTGCCAGCAGCTTAGTTGTAGGAGGTGAGCAGTTCTTC. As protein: CASSLVVGGEQFF.

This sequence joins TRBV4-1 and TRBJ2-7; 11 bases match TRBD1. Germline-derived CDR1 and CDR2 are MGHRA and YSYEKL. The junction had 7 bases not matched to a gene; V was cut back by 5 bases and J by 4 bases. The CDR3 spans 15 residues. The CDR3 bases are TGCGCCAGCAGCAAGACCGGGACAGGGGGGTACGAGCAGTACTTC. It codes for CASSKTGTGGYEQYF.

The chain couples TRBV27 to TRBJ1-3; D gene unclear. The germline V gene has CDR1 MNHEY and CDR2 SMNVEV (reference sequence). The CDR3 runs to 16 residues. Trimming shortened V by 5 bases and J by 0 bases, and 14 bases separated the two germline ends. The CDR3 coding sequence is TGTGCCAGCAGTCTGTATGGACCGTACTCTGGAAACACCATATATTTT. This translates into CASSLYGPYSGNTIYF.

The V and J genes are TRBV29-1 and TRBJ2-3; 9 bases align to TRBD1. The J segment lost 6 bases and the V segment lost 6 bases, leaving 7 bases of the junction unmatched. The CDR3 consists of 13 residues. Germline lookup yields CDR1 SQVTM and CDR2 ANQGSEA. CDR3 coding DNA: TGCAGCGTGATGACAGGGGGGGTTGATACGCAGTATTTT. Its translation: CSVMTGGVDTQYF.

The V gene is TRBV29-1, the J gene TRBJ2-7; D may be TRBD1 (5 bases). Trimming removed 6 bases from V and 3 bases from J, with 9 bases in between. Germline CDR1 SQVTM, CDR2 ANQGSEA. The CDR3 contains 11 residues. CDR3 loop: CSVNTGYEQYF. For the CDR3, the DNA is TGCAGCGTCAATACAGGCTACGAGCAGTACTTC.

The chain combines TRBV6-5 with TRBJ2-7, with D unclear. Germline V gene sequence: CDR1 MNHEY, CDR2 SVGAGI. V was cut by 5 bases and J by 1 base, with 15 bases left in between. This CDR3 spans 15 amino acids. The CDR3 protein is CASSTPRTASYEQYF. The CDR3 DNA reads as TGTGCCAGCAGTACTCCCCGGACGGCATCCTACGAGCAGTACTTC.

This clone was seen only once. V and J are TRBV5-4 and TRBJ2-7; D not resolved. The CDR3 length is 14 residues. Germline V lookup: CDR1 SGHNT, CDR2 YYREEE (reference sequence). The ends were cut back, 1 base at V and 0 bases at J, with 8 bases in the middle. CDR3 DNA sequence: TGTGCCAGCAGCTTGACTCAGAGCTCCTACGAGCAGTACTTC. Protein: CASSLTQSSYEQYF.

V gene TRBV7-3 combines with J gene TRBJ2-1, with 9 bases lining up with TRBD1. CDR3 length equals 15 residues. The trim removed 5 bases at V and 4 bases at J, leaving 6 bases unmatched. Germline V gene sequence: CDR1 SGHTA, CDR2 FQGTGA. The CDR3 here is CASSLRTGAYNEQFF. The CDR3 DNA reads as TGTGCCAGCAGCCTCCGGACAGGGGCATACAATGAGCAGTTCTTC. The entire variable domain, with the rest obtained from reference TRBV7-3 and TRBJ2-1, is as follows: GAGVSQTPSNKVTEKGKYVELRCDPISGHTALYWYRQSLGQGPEFLIYFQGTGAADDSGLPNDRFFAVRPEGSVSTLKIQRTERGDSAVYLCASSLRTGAYNEQFFGPGTRLTVL.

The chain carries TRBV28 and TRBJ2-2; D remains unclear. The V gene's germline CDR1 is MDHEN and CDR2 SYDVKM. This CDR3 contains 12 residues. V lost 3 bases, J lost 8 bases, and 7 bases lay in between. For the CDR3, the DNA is TGTGCCAGCAGTTTTTCGGAGGGGGAGCTGTTTTTT. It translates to CASSFSEGELFF.

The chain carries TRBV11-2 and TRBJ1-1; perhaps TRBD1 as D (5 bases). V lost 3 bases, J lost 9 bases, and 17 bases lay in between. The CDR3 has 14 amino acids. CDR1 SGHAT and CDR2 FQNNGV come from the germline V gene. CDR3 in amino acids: CASSFRPDRIQAFF. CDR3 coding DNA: TGTGCCAGCAGCTTTCGCCCCGACAGAATTCAAGCTTTCTTT.

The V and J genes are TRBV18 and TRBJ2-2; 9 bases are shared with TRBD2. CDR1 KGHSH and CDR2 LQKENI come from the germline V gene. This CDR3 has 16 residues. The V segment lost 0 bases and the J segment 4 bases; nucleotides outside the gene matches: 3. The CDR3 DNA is TGTGCCAGCTCACCACCAAGCGGGAGGCCCACCGGGGAGCTGTTTTTT. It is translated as CASSPPSGRPTGELFF.

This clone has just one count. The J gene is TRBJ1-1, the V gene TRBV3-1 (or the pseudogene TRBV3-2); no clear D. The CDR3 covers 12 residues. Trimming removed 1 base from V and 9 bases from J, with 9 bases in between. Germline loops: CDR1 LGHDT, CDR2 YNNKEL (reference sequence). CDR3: CASSQVAQKAFF. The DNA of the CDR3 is TGTGCCAGCAGCCAAGTAGCGCAGAAAGCTTTCTTT.

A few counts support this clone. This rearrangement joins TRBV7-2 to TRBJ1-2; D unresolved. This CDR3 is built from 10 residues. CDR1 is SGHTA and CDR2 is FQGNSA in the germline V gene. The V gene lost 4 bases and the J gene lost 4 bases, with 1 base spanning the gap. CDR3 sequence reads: CASSSYGYTF. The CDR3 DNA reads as TGTGCCAGCAGCTCCTATGGCTACACCTTC.

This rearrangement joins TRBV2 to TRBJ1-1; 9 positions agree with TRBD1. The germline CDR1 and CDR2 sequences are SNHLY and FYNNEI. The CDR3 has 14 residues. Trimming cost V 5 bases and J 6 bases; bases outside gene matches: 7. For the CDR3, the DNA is TGTGCCAGCAGTCCACAGGGGGCGGCGGCTGAAGCTTTCTTT. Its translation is CASSPQGAAAEAFF.

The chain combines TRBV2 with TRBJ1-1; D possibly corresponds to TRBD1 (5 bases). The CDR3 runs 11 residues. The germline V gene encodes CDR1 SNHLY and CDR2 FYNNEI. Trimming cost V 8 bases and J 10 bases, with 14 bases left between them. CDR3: CASEKGLRAFF. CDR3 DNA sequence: TGTGCCAGCGAGAAGGGGCTTCGAGCTTTCTTT.

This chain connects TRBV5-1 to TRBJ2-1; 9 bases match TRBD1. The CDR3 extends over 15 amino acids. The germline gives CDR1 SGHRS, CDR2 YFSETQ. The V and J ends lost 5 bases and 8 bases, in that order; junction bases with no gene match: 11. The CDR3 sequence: CASRANRGRSDEQFF. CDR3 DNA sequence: TGCGCCAGCAGGGCTAACAGGGGGCGATCGGATGAGCAGTTCTTC.

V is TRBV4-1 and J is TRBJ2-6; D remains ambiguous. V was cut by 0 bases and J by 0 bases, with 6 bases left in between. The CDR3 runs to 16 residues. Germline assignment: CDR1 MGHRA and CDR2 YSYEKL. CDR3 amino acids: CASSQETVSGANVLTF. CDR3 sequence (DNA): TGCGCCAGCAGCCAAGAGACGGTCTCTGGGGCCAACGTCCTGACTTTC.

CDR3 in DNA: TGCGCCAGCAGAAGCAGCTTTGTCCCCAAAAACATTCAGTACTTC. It codes for CASRSSFVPKNIQYF. V usage is TRBV5-1 and J usage is TRBJ2-4, with D hard to call. V was cut by 5 bases and J by 2 bases, with 14 bases left in between. This CDR3 has 15 residues. Germline V gene lookup returns CDR1 SGHRS and CDR2 YFSETQ.